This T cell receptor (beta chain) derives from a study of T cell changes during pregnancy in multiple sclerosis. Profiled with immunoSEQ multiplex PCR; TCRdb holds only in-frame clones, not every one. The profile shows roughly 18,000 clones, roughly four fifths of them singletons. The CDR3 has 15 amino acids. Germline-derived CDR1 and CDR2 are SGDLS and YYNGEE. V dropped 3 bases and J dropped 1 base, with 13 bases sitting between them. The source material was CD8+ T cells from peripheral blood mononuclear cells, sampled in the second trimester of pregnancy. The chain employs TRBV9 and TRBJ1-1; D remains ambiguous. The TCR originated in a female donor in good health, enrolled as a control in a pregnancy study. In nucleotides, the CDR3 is TGTGCCAGCAGCGGGCGGGAGAACTCGAACACTGAAGCTTTCTTT. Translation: CASSGRENSNTEAFF. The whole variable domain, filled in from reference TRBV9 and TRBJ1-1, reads DSGVTQTPKHLITATGQRVTLRCSPRSGDLSVYWYQQSLDQGLQFLIQYYNGEERAKGNILERFSAQQFPDLHSELNLSSLELGDSALYFCASSGRENSNTEAFFGQGTRLTVV.